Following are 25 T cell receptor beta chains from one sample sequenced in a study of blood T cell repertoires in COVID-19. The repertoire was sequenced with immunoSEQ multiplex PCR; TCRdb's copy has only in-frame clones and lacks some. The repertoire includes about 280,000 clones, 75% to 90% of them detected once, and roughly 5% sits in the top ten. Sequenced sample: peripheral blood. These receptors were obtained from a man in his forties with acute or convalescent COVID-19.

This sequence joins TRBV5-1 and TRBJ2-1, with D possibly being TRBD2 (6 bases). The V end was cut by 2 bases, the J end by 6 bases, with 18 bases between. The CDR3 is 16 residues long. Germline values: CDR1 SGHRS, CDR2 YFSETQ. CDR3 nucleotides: TGCGCCAGCAGCTTTCGGACTACACCTGGGGGCAATGAGCAGTTCTTC. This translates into CASSFRTTPGGNEQFF.

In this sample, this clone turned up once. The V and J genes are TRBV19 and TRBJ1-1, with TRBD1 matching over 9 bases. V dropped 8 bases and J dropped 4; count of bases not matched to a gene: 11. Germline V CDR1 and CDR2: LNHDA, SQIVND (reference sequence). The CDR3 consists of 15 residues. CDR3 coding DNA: TGTGCCAGTTTCAACAGGGGGCGAACGATCACTGAAGCTTTCTTT. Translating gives CASFNRGRTITEAFF.

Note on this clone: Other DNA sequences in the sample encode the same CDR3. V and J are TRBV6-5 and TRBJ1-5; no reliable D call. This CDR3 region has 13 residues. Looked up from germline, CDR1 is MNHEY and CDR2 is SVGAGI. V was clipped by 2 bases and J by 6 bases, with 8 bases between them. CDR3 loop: CASSYAEGQPQHF. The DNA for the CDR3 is TGTGCCAGCAGTTACGCAGAGGGTCAGCCCCAGCATTTT.

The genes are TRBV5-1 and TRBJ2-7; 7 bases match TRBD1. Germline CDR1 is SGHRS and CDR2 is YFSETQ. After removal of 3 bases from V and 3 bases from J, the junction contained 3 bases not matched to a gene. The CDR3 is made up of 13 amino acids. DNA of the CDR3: TGCGCCAGCAGCTCCCACAGGGGCTACGAGCAGTACTTC. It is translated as CASSSHRGYEQYF.

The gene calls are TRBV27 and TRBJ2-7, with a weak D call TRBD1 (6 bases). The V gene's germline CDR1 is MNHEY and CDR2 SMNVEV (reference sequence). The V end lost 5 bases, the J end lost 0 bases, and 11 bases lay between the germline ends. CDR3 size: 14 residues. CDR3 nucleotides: TGTGCCAGCAGTATAAGACAGGACTCCTACGAGCAGTACTTC. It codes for CASSIRQDSYEQYF.

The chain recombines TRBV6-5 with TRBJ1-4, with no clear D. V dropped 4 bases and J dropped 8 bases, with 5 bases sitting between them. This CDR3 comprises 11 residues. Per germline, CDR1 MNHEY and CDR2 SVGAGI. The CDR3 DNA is TGTGCCAGCAGTTCCGAGGAAAAACTGTTTTTT. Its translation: CASSSEEKLFF.

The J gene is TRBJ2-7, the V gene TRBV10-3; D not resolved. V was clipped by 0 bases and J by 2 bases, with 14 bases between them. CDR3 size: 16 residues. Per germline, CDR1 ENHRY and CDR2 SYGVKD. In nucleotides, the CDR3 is TGTGCCATCAGTGAGTCGACTGCGACGCCTGCCTACGAGCAGTACTTC. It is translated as CAISESTATPAYEQYF.

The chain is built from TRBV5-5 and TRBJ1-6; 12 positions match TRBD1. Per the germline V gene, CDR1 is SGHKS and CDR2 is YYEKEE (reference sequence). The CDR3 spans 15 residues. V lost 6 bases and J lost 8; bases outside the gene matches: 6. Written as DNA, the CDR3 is TGTGCCAGCACTCCCGGGACAGGGGGCGATTCACCCCTCCACTTT. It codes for CASTPGTGGDSPLHF.

The CDR3 spells CASSPGSGDTQYF. CDR3 DNA sequence: TGTGCCAGCTCACCGGGAAGCGGAGATACGCAGTATTTT. V and J are TRBV18 and TRBJ2-3; D is perhaps TRBD2 (5 bases). The CDR3 has 13 amino acids. CDR1 and CDR2 (germline): KGHSH, LQKENI. The germline V and J ends were trimmed by 3 bases and 5 bases, with 9 bases remaining between them.

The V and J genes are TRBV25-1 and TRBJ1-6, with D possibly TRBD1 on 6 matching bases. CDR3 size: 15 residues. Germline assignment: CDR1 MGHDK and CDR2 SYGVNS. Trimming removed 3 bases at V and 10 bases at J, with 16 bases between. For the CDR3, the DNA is TGTGCCAGCAGTGATCCTAAACAGGGAAGGTCACCCCTCCACTTT. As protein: CASSDPKQGRSPLHF.

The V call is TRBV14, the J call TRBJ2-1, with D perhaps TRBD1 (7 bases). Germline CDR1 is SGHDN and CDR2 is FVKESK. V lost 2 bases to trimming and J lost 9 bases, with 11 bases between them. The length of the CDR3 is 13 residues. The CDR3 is CASSQQGGGEQFF. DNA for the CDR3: TGTGCCAGCAGCCAACAGGGGGGAGGTGAGCAGTTCTTC.

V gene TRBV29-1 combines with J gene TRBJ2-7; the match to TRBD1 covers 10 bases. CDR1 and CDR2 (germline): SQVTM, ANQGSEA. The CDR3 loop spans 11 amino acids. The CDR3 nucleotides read TGCAGCGTTGATGACAGGGGGCTTTTATATGTC. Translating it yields CSVDDRGLLYV.

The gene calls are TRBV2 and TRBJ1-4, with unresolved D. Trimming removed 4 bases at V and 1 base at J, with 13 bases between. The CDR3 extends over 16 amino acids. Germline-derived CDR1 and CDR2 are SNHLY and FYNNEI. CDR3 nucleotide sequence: TGTGCCAGCAGTGGCCCTCCCGAGGGAACTAATGAAAAACTGTTTTTT. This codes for CASSGPPEGTNEKLFF. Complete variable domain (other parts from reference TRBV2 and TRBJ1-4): EPEVTQTPSHQVTQMGQEVILRCVPISNHLYFYWYRQILGQKVEFLVSFYNNEISEKSEIFDDQFSVERPDGSNFTLKIRSTKLEDSAMYFCASSGPPEGTNEKLFFGSGTQLSVL.

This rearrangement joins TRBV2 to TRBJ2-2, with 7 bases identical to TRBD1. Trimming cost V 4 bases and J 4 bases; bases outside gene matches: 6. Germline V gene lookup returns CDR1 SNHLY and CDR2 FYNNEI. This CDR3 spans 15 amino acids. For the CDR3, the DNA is TGTGCCAGCAGTGTTGACAGGGCTGTCACCGGGGAGCTGTTTTTT. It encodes CASSVDRAVTGELFF.

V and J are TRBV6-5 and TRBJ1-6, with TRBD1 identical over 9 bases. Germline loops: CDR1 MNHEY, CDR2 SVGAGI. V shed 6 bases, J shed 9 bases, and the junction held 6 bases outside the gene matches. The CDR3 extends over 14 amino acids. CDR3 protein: CASRSGTGTSPLHF. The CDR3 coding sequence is TGTGCCAGCAGGTCCGGGACAGGGACTTCACCCCTCCACTTT.

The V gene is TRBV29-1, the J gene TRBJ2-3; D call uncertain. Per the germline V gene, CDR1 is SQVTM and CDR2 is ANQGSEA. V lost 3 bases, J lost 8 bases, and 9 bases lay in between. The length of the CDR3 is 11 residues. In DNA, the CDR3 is TGCAGCGTTGACGAGTTTGCTACGCAGTATTTT. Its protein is CSVDEFATQYF.

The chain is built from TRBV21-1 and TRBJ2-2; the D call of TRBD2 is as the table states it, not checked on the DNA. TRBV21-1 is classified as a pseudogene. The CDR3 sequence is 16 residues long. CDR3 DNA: TGTGCCAGCAGCGACTTAGCGGGGGGTCCCACCGGGGAGCTGTTTTTT. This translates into CASSDLAGGPTGELFF.

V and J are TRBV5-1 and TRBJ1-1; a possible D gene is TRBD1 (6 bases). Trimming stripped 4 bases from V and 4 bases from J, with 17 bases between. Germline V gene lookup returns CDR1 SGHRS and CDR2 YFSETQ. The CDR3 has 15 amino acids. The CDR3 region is CASSPTPQGSTEAFF. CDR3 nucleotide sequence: TGCGCCAGCAGCCCAACCCCTCAGGGGAGCACTGAAGCTTTCTTT. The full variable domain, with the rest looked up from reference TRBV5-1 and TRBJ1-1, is KAGVTQTPRYLIKTRGQQVTLSCSPISGHRSVSWYQQTPGQGLQFLFEYFSETQRNKGNFPGRFSGRQFSNSRSEMNVSTLELGDSALYLCASSPTPQGSTEAFFGQGTRLTVV.

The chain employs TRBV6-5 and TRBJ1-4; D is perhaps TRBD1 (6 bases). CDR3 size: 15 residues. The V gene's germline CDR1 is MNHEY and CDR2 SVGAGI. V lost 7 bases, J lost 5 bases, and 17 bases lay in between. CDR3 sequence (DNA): TGTGCCAGCACCGGCCGAGGGACACAGAATGAAAAACTGTTTTTT. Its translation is CASTGRGTQNEKLFF.

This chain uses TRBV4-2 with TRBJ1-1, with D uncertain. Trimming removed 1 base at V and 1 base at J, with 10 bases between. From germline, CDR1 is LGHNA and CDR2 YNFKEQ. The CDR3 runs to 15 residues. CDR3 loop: CASSQGMEGNTEAFF. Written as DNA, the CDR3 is TGTGCCAGCAGCCAAGGGATGGAGGGGAACACTGAAGCTTTCTTT.

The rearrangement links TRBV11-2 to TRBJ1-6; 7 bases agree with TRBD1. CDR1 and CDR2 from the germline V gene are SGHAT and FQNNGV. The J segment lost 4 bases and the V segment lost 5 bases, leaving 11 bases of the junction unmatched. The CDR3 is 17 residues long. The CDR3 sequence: CASSPDRDQVYNSPLHF. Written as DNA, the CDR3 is TGTGCCAGCAGCCCCGACAGGGACCAAGTATATAATTCACCCCTCCACTTT. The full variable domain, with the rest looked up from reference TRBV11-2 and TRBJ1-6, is EAGVAQSPRYKIIEKRQSVAFWCNPISGHATLYWYQQILGQGPKLLIQFQNNGVVDDSQLPKDRFSAERLKGVDSTLKIQPAKLEDSAVYLCASSPDRDQVYNSPLHFGNGTRLTVT.

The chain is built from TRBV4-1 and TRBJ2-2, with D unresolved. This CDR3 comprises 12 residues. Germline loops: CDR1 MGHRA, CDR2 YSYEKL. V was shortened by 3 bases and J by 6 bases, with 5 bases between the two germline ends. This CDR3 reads CASSHRSGELFF. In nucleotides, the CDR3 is TGCGCCAGCAGCCACAGGTCCGGGGAGCTGTTTTTT.

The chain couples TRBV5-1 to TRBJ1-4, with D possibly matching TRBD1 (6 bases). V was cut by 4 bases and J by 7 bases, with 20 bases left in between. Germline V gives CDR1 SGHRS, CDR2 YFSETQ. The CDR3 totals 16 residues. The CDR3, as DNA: TGCGCCAGCAGCCCCCCAGAGGGGGGGAGTAGTGAAAAACTGTTTTTT. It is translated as CASSPPEGGSSEKLFF.

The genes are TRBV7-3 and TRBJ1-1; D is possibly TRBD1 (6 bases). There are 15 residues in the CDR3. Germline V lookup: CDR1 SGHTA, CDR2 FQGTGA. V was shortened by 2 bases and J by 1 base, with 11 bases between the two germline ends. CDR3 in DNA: TGTGCCAGCAGCTTATTGGGGGCAGGGAACACTGAAGCTTTCTTT. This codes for CASSLLGAGNTEAFF.

CDR3 in amino acids: CASSIFRGAQPQHF. DNA for the CDR3: TGTGCCAGTAGTATTTTCAGGGGTGCTCAGCCCCAGCATTTT. The V and J genes are TRBV19 and TRBJ1-5, with TRBD1 as a possible D gene (6 bases). The CDR3 is 14 amino acids. Between the trimmed V and J ends, which lost 3 bases and 6 bases, there was a span of 12 bases. CDR1 is LNHDA and CDR2 is SQIVND in the germline V gene (reference sequence).